Listed below are T cell receptor beta chains from one sample, sequenced in a study of PD-1 blockade in classical Hodgkin lymphoma. Profiling relied on immunoSEQ multiplex PCR, and the TCRdb table lists in-frame clones only, not all of them. Altogether around 15,000 clones are present, over 60% being singletons, with the ten largest covering under 9.5%. The starting material was peripheral blood mononuclear cells (PBMCs), obtained before the second cycle of nivolumab. These receptor sequences come from a human donor with classical Hodgkin lymphoma. The CDR3 runs from the conserved cysteine through the conserved F or W. D genes are given only for firm matches. Not every row has a clone size; where given, it reads once, few, many or a size class.

cdr3_aa: CASSELLATGELFF
cdr3_nt: TGTGCCAGCAGTGAACTACTAGCGACCGGGGAGCTGTTTTTT
d_call: TRBD2
v_call: TRBV6-4
clone_size: -
j_call: TRBJ2-2

cdr3_aa: CATEGVTEAFF
cdr3_nt: TGTGCCACCGAAGGGGTTACTGAAGCTTTCTTT
d_call: -
v_call: TRBV6-1
clone_size: -
j_call: TRBJ1-1

cdr3_aa: CASSSGQIGNSPLHF
cdr3_nt: TGTGCCAGCAGCTCCGGACAGATCGGAAATTCACCCCTCCACTTT
d_call: -
v_call: TRBV28
clone_size: once
j_call: TRBJ1-6

cdr3_aa: CASSAILAEERFF
cdr3_nt: TGTGCCAGCAGCGCGATACTAGCGGAGGAAAGGTTCTTC
d_call: TRBD2
v_call: TRBV7-2
clone_size: -
j_call: TRBJ2-1

cdr3_aa: CASSSAGLAGVDEQYF
cdr3_nt: TGTGCCAGCAGCTCTGCGGGACTAGCGGGAGTGGACGAGCAGTACTTC
d_call: TRBD2
v_call: TRBV9
clone_size: -
j_call: TRBJ2-7

cdr3_aa: CASRSGTSGTGELFF
cdr3_nt: TGTGCCAGCAGAAGCGGGACTAGCGGTACCGGGGAGCTGTTTTTT
d_call: TRBD2
v_call: TRBV7-8
clone_size: -
j_call: TRBJ2-2

cdr3_aa: CASSDPSYEQYF
cdr3_nt: TGTGCCAGCAGTGATCCTAGCTACGAGCAGTACTTC
d_call: -
v_call: TRBV6-1
clone_size: -
j_call: TRBJ2-7

cdr3_aa: CASSLGRDANTGELFF
cdr3_nt: TGTGCCAGCAGCTTGGGGCGGGACGCGAACACCGGGGAGCTGTTTTTT
d_call: -
v_call: TRBV5-6
clone_size: -
j_call: TRBJ2-2

cdr3_aa: CASSTRTSVNEQFF
cdr3_nt: TGTGCCAGCAGCACTCGGACTAGCGTGAATGAGCAGTTCTTC
d_call: TRBD2
v_call: TRBV7-2
clone_size: -
j_call: TRBJ2-1

cdr3_aa: CASSLVGSFTYNEQFF
cdr3_nt: TGTGCCAGCAGCCTCGTAGGGAGTTTCACCTACAATGAGCAGTTCTTC
d_call: -
v_call: TRBV7-9
clone_size: -
j_call: TRBJ2-1

cdr3_aa: CASSPSSTGNYGYTF
cdr3_nt: TGCGCCAGCAGCCCTTCATCTACAGGGAACTATGGCTACACCTTC
d_call: -
v_call: TRBV10-2
clone_size: -
j_call: TRBJ1-2

cdr3_aa: CASSEAGTETQYF
cdr3_nt: TGTGCCAGCAGTGAAGCAGGGACGGAGACCCAGTACTTC
d_call: -
v_call: TRBV6-1
clone_size: few
j_call: TRBJ2-5

cdr3_aa: CASSSMTGSSYEQYF
cdr3_nt: TGTGCCAGCAGTTCAATGACAGGGAGCTCCTACGAGCAGTACTTC
d_call: TRBD1
v_call: TRBV28
clone_size: -
j_call: TRBJ2-7

cdr3_aa: CASSRIDANYGYTF
cdr3_nt: TGCGCCAGCAGCAGGATCGACGCTAACTATGGCTACACCTTC
d_call: -
v_call: TRBV10-1
clone_size: -
j_call: TRBJ1-2

cdr3_aa: CASSKYRERGSAGSGNTIYF
cdr3_nt: TGTGCCAGCAGCAAATACAGGGAGAGGGGGTCCGCTGGCTCTGGAAACACCATATATTTT
d_call: -
v_call: TRBV2
clone_size: -
j_call: TRBJ1-3

cdr3_aa: CASITGTKNYGYTF
cdr3_nt: TGTGCCAGCATTACCGGGACAAAAAACTATGGCTACACCTTC
d_call: -
v_call: TRBV6-1
clone_size: -
j_call: TRBJ1-2

cdr3_aa: CASSEITANNQPQHF
cdr3_nt: TGCGCCAGCAGTGAGATAACAGCTAACAATCAGCCCCAGCATTTT
d_call: -
v_call: TRBV10-1
clone_size: -
j_call: TRBJ1-5

cdr3_aa: CASSIAGTGGRLHF
cdr3_nt: TGTGCCAGTAGTATAGCCGGGACAGGGGGACGCCTCCACTTT
d_call: TRBD1
v_call: TRBV19
clone_size: -
j_call: TRBJ1-6

cdr3_aa: CASSLDRGRDGYTF
cdr3_nt: TGTGCCAGCAGCTTGGACAGGGGCAGGGATGGCTACACCTTC
d_call: TRBD1
v_call: TRBV5-4
clone_size: -
j_call: TRBJ1-2

cdr3_aa: CASSPRGRFQETQYF
cdr3_nt: TGCGCCAGCAGCCCCAGGGGAAGGTTCCAAGAGACCCAGTACTTC
d_call: -
v_call: TRBV5-1
clone_size: -
j_call: TRBJ2-5

cdr3_aa: CASSLGDLEQYF
cdr3_nt: TGCGCCAGCAGCTTAGGGGACCTCGAGCAGTACTTC
d_call: -
v_call: TRBV5-1
clone_size: -
j_call: TRBJ2-7

cdr3_aa: CASSLAGDTGELFF
cdr3_nt: TGCGCCAGCAGCTTGGCGGGGGACACCGGGGAGCTGTTTTTT
d_call: -
v_call: TRBV5-1
clone_size: -
j_call: TRBJ2-2

cdr3_aa: CASTLFPGQAYEQYF
cdr3_nt: TGTGCCAGCACCTTATTTCCGGGACAGGCCTACGAGCAGTACTTC
d_call: TRBD1
v_call: TRBV27
clone_size: -
j_call: TRBJ2-7

cdr3_aa: CASSWGPTGSFSYNEQFF
cdr3_nt: TGTGCCAGCAGCTGGGGGCCTACAGGGAGCTTCTCCTACAATGAGCAGTTCTTC
d_call: -
v_call: TRBV5-6
clone_size: -
j_call: TRBJ2-1

cdr3_aa: CASSELGADNSPLHF
cdr3_nt: TGTGCCAGCAGTGAACTAGGGGCGGATAATTCACCCCTCCACTTT
d_call: -
v_call: TRBV6-1
clone_size: -
j_call: TRBJ1-6

cdr3_aa: CASSVNWGNEQFF
cdr3_nt: TGTGCCAGCAGTGTTAATTGGGGGAATGAGCAGTTCTTC
d_call: -
v_call: TRBV28
clone_size: -
j_call: TRBJ2-1

cdr3_aa: CASTPTGSYEQYF
cdr3_nt: TGTGCCAGCACCCCGACAGGATCCTACGAGCAGTACTTC
d_call: -
v_call: TRBV28
clone_size: few
j_call: TRBJ2-7

cdr3_aa: CAIQLMTASTDTQYF
cdr3_nt: TGTGCCATCCAGCTGATGACAGCTAGCACAGATACGCAGTATTTT
d_call: -
v_call: TRBV6-1
clone_size: -
j_call: TRBJ2-3

cdr3_aa: CASSFWGQGLSNTEAFF
cdr3_nt: TGTGCCAGCAGTTTTTGGGGACAGGGGTTATCGAACACTGAAGCTTTCTTT
d_call: TRBD1
v_call: TRBV28
clone_size: medium-sized
j_call: TRBJ1-1

cdr3_aa: CASSQGTVTDQPQHF
cdr3_nt: TGCGCCAGCAGCCAAGGGACAGTTACCGATCAGCCCCAGCATTTT
d_call: -
v_call: TRBV4-1
clone_size: -
j_call: TRBJ1-5

cdr3_aa: CASSRTGAGANVLTF
cdr3_nt: TGTGCCAGCAGCAGAACAGGGGCTGGGGCCAACGTCCTGACTTTC
d_call: TRBD1
v_call: TRBV5-6
clone_size: -
j_call: TRBJ2-6

cdr3_aa: CASRFPGRSEKLFF
cdr3_nt: TGTGCCAGCAGATTCCCCGGAAGGAGCGAAAAACTGTTTTTT
d_call: -
v_call: TRBV28
clone_size: -
j_call: TRBJ1-4

cdr3_aa: CASRPGQGAVGYTF
cdr3_nt: TGTGCCAGCAGGCCCGGACAGGGGGCAGTTGGCTACACCTTC
d_call: TRBD1
v_call: TRBV27
clone_size: -
j_call: TRBJ1-2

cdr3_aa: CASSSRTGIGSPLHF
cdr3_nt: TGTGCCAGCAGCTCCCGGACAGGAATAGGTTCACCCCTCCACTTT
d_call: TRBD1
v_call: TRBV7-9
clone_size: few
j_call: TRBJ1-6

cdr3_aa: CASSFFQFDEQYF
cdr3_nt: TGTGCCAGCAGCTTTTTCCAGTTCGACGAGCAGTACTTC
d_call: -
v_call: TRBV13
clone_size: -
j_call: TRBJ2-7

cdr3_aa: CASSPGGLTEAFF
cdr3_nt: TGTGCCAGCTCACCGGGTGGGCTCACTGAAGCTTTCTTT
d_call: -
v_call: TRBV18
clone_size: -
j_call: TRBJ1-1

cdr3_aa: CASSHRDRAISGANVLTF
cdr3_nt: TGTGCCAGCAGCCACCGGGACAGGGCAATCTCTGGGGCCAACGTCCTGACTTTC
d_call: TRBD1
v_call: TRBV7-9
clone_size: -
j_call: TRBJ2-6

cdr3_aa: CASSIFAGLAGTREGNEQFF
cdr3_nt: TGTGCCAGTAGTATCTTCGCGGGACTAGCGGGGACCCGCGAGGGCAATGAGCAGTTCTTC
d_call: TRBD2
v_call: TRBV19
clone_size: few
j_call: TRBJ2-1

cdr3_aa: CASSSSGTTNEKLFF
cdr3_nt: TGTGCCAGTAGTTCATCAGGGACAACTAATGAAAAACTGTTTTTT
d_call: -
v_call: TRBV19
clone_size: -
j_call: TRBJ1-4

cdr3_aa: CASSYFAGGSYNEQFF
cdr3_nt: TGTGCCAGCAGTTACTTTGCAGGGGGCTCCTACAATGAGCAGTTCTTC
d_call: TRBD1
v_call: TRBV6-5
clone_size: -
j_call: TRBJ2-1

cdr3_aa: CASSLEGGEAFF
cdr3_nt: TGTGCCAGCAGCTTAGAAGGGGGTGAAGCTTTCTTT
d_call: -
v_call: TRBV7-9
clone_size: -
j_call: TRBJ1-1

cdr3_aa: CASGLVSVGSNNYF
cdr3_nt: TGTGCTAGTGGTTTGGTATCCGTGGGGTCTAACAATTACTTC
d_call: -
v_call: TRBV12-5
clone_size: -
j_call: TRBJ2-5

cdr3_aa: CASNEGDTGELFF
cdr3_nt: TGTGCCAGTAACGAGGGGGACACCGGGGAGCTGTTTTTT
d_call: -
v_call: TRBV19
clone_size: -
j_call: TRBJ2-2

cdr3_aa: CASSVEAVNEQFF
cdr3_nt: TGTGCCAGCAGCGTAGAAGCGGTGAATGAGCAGTTCTTC
d_call: -
v_call: TRBV9
clone_size: large
j_call: TRBJ2-1